This TCR beta chain was identified during a study of blood T cell repertoires in COVID-19. Repertoires were generated with immunoSEQ multiplex PCR, while TCRdb's copy carries only in-frame clones and drops some. The sample includes 95,000 to 110,000 clones, approximately 90% of them seen just once. The sequenced sample consisted of peripheral blood. The clonotype comes from a woman aged 30 to 39 with acute or convalescent COVID-19.

Written as DNA, the CDR3 is TGTGCCAGCAGCCAAGATCACTCGGGCAATCAGCCCCAGCATTTT. This translates into CASSQDHSGNQPQHF. This chain links TRBV3-1 (or the pseudogene TRBV3-2) with TRBJ1-5; D gene uncertain. Between the trimmed V and J ends, which lost 0 bases and 2 bases, there was a span of 8 bases. The CDR3 loop spans 15 amino acids. Germline V gives CDR1 LGHDT, CDR2 YNNKEL (reference sequence).